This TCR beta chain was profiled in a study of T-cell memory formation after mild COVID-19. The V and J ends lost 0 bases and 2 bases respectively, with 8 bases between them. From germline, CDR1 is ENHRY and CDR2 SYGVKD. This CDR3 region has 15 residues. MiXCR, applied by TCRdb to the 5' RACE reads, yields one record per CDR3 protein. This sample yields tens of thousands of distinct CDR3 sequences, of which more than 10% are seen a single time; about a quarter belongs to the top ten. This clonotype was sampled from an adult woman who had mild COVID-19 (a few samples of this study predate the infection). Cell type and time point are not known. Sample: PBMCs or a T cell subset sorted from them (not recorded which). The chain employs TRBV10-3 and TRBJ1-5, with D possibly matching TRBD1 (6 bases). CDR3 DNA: TGTGCCATCAGTGAGTCGGAGGGGGGCAATCAGCCCCAGCATTTT. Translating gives CAISESEGGNQPQHF.